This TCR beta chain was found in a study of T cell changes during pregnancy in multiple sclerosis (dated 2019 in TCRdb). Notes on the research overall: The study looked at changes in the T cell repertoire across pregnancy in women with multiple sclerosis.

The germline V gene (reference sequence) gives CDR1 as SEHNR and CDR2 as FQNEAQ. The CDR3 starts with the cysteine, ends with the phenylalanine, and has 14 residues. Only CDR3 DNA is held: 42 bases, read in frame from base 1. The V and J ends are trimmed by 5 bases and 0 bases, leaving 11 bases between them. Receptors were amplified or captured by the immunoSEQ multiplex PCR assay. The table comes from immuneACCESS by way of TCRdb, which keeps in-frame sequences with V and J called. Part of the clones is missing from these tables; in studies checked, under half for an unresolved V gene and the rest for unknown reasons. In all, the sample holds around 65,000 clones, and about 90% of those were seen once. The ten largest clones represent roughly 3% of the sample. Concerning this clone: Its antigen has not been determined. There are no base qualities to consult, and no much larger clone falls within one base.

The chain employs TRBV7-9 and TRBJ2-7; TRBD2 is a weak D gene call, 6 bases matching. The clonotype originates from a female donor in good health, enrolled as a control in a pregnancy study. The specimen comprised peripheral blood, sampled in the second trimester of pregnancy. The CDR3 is CASSPSGGSYEQYF. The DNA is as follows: TGTGCCAGCAGCCCCTCCGGGGGCTCCTACGAGCAGTACTTC.